Each of the 12 T cell receptor beta chains below was sequenced from the same sample in a study of early T cells in non-severe SARS-CoV-2 infection. MiXCR, applied by TCRdb to the 5' RACE reads, yields one record per CDR3 protein. Of roughly 50,000 distinct CDR3 sequences in the sample, approximately 8% were seen once. Sequencing used whole blood. The receptors shown here come from an adult who was a healthcare worker with PCR-confirmed SARS-CoV-2 infection or an uninfected control (not recorded which).

The rearrangement uses TRBV10-3 and TRBJ2-2; 9 bases line up with TRBD2. Losses at the gene ends were 7 bases for V and 4 bases for J; bases not matched to a gene: 13. The CDR3 length is 17 residues. Germline CDR1 is ENHRY and CDR2 is SYGVKD. The CDR3 is CAIKQSQLAGSTGELFF. The CDR3 DNA sequence: TGTGCCATCAAACAGTCTCAACTAGCGGGTTCCACCGGGGAGCTGTTTTTT.

V usage is TRBV11-2 and J usage is TRBJ2-7; tentative D call: TRBD1 (5 bases). V gave up 5 bases and J gave up 2 bases, with 10 bases separating them. The CDR3 spans 13 residues. Germline V gene sequence: CDR1 SGHAT, CDR2 FQNNGV. The CDR3 is CASSTDSAYEQYF. CDR3 nucleotide sequence: TGTGCCAGCAGCACCGACAGCGCCTACGAGCAGTACTTC.

This clonotype has only a few counts. V and J are TRBV20-1 and TRBJ2-3, with TRBD2 matching over 13 bases. CDR1 DFQATT and CDR2 SNEGSKA come from the germline V gene (reference sequence). Unmatched junction bases numbered 6, after V lost 6 bases and J lost 0 bases. There are 16 residues in the CDR3. The chain's CDR3 is CSARGLAGASTDTQYF. The CDR3 DNA is TGCAGTGCCCGAGGACTAGCGGGGGCCAGCACAGATACGCAGTATTTT.

The DNA of the CDR3 is TGTGCCAGCAGCTTGATAGCGGGAACGTACGAGCAGTACTTC. As protein: CASSLIAGTYEQYF. This chain links TRBV11-2 with TRBJ2-7; TRBD2 agrees at 8 bases. The germline V gene has CDR1 SGHAT and CDR2 FQNNGV. Germline trimming cut 3 bases from V and 4 bases from J; bases unmatched to any gene: 5. This CDR3 is built from 14 residues. Variable domain in full (rest from reference TRBV11-2 and TRBJ2-7): EAGVAQSPRYKIIEKRQSVAFWCNPISGHATLYWYQQILGQGPKLLIQFQNNGVVDDSQLPKDRFSAERLKGVDSTLKIQPAKLEDSAVYLCASSLIAGTYEQYFGPGTRLTVT.

This clonotype was recorded many times. This chain joins TRBV7-6 and TRBJ2-2, with 11 bases lining up with TRBD2. Per the germline V gene, CDR1 is SGHVS and CDR2 is FNYEAQ. The V gene end was trimmed by 5 bases and the J gene end by 0 bases; junction bases not matched to a gene: 14. The CDR3 spans 20 residues. DNA for the CDR3: TGTGCCAGCAGCCCACGGAACATAATAGCGGGGGGGCCGAACACCGGGGAGCTGTTTTTT. Translated: CASSPRNIIAGGPNTGELFF. Complete variable domain (other parts from reference TRBV7-6 and TRBJ2-2): GAGVSQSPRYKVTKRGQDVALRCDPISGHVSLYWYRQALGQGPEFLTYFNYEAQQDKSGLPNDRFSAERPEGSISTLTIQRTEQRDSAMYRCASSPRNIIAGGPNTGELFFGEGSRLTVL.

This clonotype was picked up many times. This chain uses TRBV11-2 with TRBJ2-3, with D unclear. The V end was cut by 5 bases, the J end by 2 bases, with 17 bases between. Germline-derived CDR1 and CDR2 are SGHAT and FQNNGV. The CDR3 length is 16 residues. CDR3 DNA: TGTGCCAGCAGCCTACTGGGCGGATTCGACACAGATACGCAGTATTTT. Translated, it gives CASSLLGGFDTDTQYF.

This clonotype was counted a few times. V is TRBV9 and J is TRBJ2-2, with D perhaps matching TRBD1 or TRBD2 (6 bases each). Germline CDR1 and CDR2: SGDLS and YYNGEE. CDR3 length: 19 residues. Trimming took off 0 bases at V and 0 bases at J, with 18 bases between the two ends. CDR3 protein: CASSVEGGHPLPNTGELFF. CDR3 in DNA: TGTGCCAGCAGCGTAGAGGGGGGACATCCCCTCCCGAACACCGGGGAGCTGTTTTTT. Full variable domain (remainder filled in from reference TRBV9 and TRBJ2-2): DSGVTQTPKHLITATGQRVTLRCSPRSGDLSVYWYQQSLDQGLQFLIQYYNGEERAKGNILERFSAQQFPDLHSELNLSSLELGDSALYFCASSVEGGHPLPNTGELFFGEGSRLTVL.

This rearrangement joins TRBV11-2 to TRBJ2-7, with 7 nucleotides matching TRBD1. Trimming removed 0 bases from V and 10 bases from J; junction bases left unmatched: 9. Germline loops: CDR1 SGHAT, CDR2 FQNNGV. This CDR3 spans 14 amino acids. The chain's CDR3 is CASSLDSKGAGQYF. CDR3 in DNA: TGTGCCAGCAGCTTAGATTCGAAGGGGGCGGGCCAGTACTTC.

This clonotype was recorded at least ten times. The DNA for the CDR3 is TGTGCCAGCAGCAGGGGACAGAACTATGAAAAACTGTTTTTT. Translated: CASSRGQNYEKLFF. The V call is TRBV7-9, the J call TRBJ1-4, with 7 nucleotides matching TRBD1. The CDR3 is 14 amino acids. Trimming at V came to 5 bases and at J to 6 bases, leaving 6 bases not matched to a gene. Germline V gives CDR1 SEHNR, CDR2 FQNEAQ (reference sequence).

This clonotype showed up just a few times. This sequence joins TRBV9 and TRBJ2-3; no clear D gene. The CDR3 contains 10 residues. The V and J ends lost 4 bases and 10 bases respectively, with 7 bases between them. Germline CDR1 SGDLS, CDR2 YYNGEE. The CDR3 is CASSPRPQYF. For the CDR3, the DNA is TGTGCCAGCAGCCCCCGCCCGCAGTATTTT. The full variable domain, its missing parts supplied by reference TRBV9 and TRBJ2-3, is DSGVTQTPKHLITATGQRVTLRCSPRSGDLSVYWYQQSLDQGLQFLIQYYNGEERAKGNILERFSAQQFPDLHSELNLSSLELGDSALYFCASSPRPQYFGPGTRLTVL.

This clonotype was counted at least ten times. The genes are TRBV9 and TRBJ2-3; no firm D call. The CDR3 sequence is 14 residues long. Between the trimmed V and J ends, which lost 0 bases and 1 base, there was a span of 6 bases. CDR1 and CDR2 from the germline V gene are SGDLS and YYNGEE. This CDR3 is CASSVDLGTDTQYF. The CDR3 DNA reads as TGTGCCAGCAGCGTAGATCTCGGCACAGATACGCAGTATTTT.

This clonotype occurred a few times. The gene calls are TRBV7-9 and TRBJ2-1; 8 bases align to TRBD2. V lost 6 bases to trimming and J lost 6 bases; unmatched junction nucleotides: 4. This CDR3 has 13 amino acids. In germline, CDR1 is SEHNR, CDR2 FQNEAQ (reference sequence). DNA of the CDR3: TGTGCCAGCAGTGCCGGGACTAGCAATGAGCAGTTCTTC. Translation gives CASSAGTSNEQFF. Complete variable domain (other parts from reference TRBV7-9 and TRBJ2-1): DTGVSQNPRHKITKRGQNVTFRCDPISEHNRLYWYRQTLGQGPEFLTYFQNEAQLEKSRLLSDRFSAERPKGSFSTLEIQRTEQGDSAMYLCASSAGTSNEQFFGPGTRLTVL.